The 17 T cell receptor beta chains below all came from one sample that was sequenced in a study of early T cells in non-severe SARS-CoV-2 infection. TCRdb reprocessed the 5' RACE reads via MiXCR and lists one record per CDR3 protein. The table lists 50,000 or so distinct CDR3 sequences, over 7.5% of them singletons. Sequences were obtained from whole blood. Every receptor here comes from an adult who was a healthcare worker with PCR-confirmed SARS-CoV-2 infection or an uninfected control (not recorded which).

This clonotype turned up a few times. The rearrangement joins TRBV12-3 or TRBV12-4 to TRBJ1-2, with 8 bases fitting TRBD1. The V and J ends lost 5 bases and 4 bases, in that order; junction bases with no gene match: 15. This CDR3 contains 17 residues. CDR3 in amino acids: CASSPLTGVGYTYGYTF. CDR3 nucleotides: TGTGCCAGCAGTCCCCTGACAGGGGTTGGATATACCTATGGCTACACCTTC.

A few counts support this clonotype. V and J are TRBV30 and TRBJ2-5, with D hard to call. Germline V gene sequence: CDR1 GTSNPN, CDR2 SVGIG (reference sequence). The V and J ends lost 1 base and 6 bases respectively, with 12 bases between them. This CDR3 comprises 13 residues. The CDR3 DNA reads as TGTGCCTGGAGTGCCCTACGGCTACAGACCCAGTACTTC. This gives the protein CAWSALRLQTQYF.

This clonotype was detected a few times. The chain joins TRBV3-1 to TRBJ1-1; 7 bases line up with TRBD1. The germline V gene has CDR1 LGHDT and CDR2 YNNKEL (reference sequence). The CDR3 sequence is 14 residues long. The trim removed 5 bases at V and 4 bases at J, leaving 7 bases unmatched. The chain's CDR3 is CASSATTGSTEAFF. In nucleotides, the CDR3 is TGTGCCAGCAGCGCAACGACAGGGAGCACTGAAGCTTTCTTT.

This clonotype was seen repeatedly, ten times or more. The chain couples TRBV7-9 to TRBJ1-3; D uncertain. Trimming removed 4 bases from V and 1 base from J, with 5 bases in between. Germline loops: CDR1 SEHNR, CDR2 FQNEAQ (reference sequence). This CDR3 is built from 13 residues. CDR3: CASSWMSGNTIYF. The CDR3 DNA reads as TGTGCCAGCAGCTGGATGTCTGGAAACACCATATATTTT. The entire variable domain, with the rest obtained from reference TRBV7-9 and TRBJ1-3, is as follows: DTGVSQNPRHKITKRGQNVTFRCDPISEHNRLYWYRQTLGQGPEFLTYFQNEAQLEKSRLLSDRFSAERPKGSFSTLEIQRTEQGDSAMYLCASSWMSGNTIYFGEGSWLTVV.

For the CDR3, the DNA is TGTGCCAGCAGCACCATAGCGGGAGGGCCGGATGAGCAGTTCTTC. Translated, it gives CASSTIAGGPDEQFF. The gene calls are TRBV5-4 and TRBJ2-1, with 11 bases that match TRBD2. The junction had 8 bases not matched to a gene; V was cut back by 4 bases and J by 8 bases. Germline V gene sequence: CDR1 SGHNT, CDR2 YYREEE (reference sequence). The CDR3 loop spans 15 amino acids.

Turning to this clonotype: At one end the junction does not follow the germline gene, possibly because of a read error. The chain links TRBV7-7 to TRBJ2-2, with D possibly TRBD2 on 6 matching bases. This CDR3 comprises 14 residues. Germline V gene sequence: CDR1 SSHAT, CDR2 FNYEAQ (reference sequence). Here the CDR3 reads CASSSGSDTGELFF. CDR3 DNA sequence: TGTGCTAGCAGCTCCGGGAGTGATACCGGGGAGCTGTTTTTT.

This sequence joins TRBV25-1 and TRBJ1-1, with D maybe TRBD1 (5 bases). From germline, CDR1 is MGHDK and CDR2 SYGVNS. The CDR3 totals 14 residues. V was cut by 3 bases and J by 0 bases, with 8 bases left in between. The DNA of the CDR3 is TGTGCCAGCAGTGAGGGGCCCATGAACACTGAAGCTTTCTTT. This codes for CASSEGPMNTEAFF.

V and J are TRBV3-1 and TRBJ2-7; the D is unclear. The CDR3 extends over 16 amino acids. The V end lost 4 bases, the J end lost 6 bases, and 22 bases lay between the germline ends. Germline CDR1 and CDR2: LGHDT and YNNKEL (reference sequence). CDR3 DNA sequence: TGTGCCAGCAGCCCAGCGTTACGGGCCCTCCTCTCCGAGCAGTACTTC. Translated: CASSPALRALLSEQYF.

The V gene is TRBV10-3, the J gene TRBJ2-1; 8 bases agree with TRBD2. V shed 8 bases and J 0 bases; nucleotides not matched to a gene: 12. CDR3 length: 17 amino acids. From germline, CDR1 is ENHRY and CDR2 SYGVKD. The CDR3 bases are TGTGCCATCGTCCCTCGCGGGCGGGAGGACTCCTACAATGAGCAGTTCTTC. The encoded protein is CAIVPRGREDSYNEQFF.

In this sample, this clonotype turned up once. Sequence at one end of the junction differs from germline and may be a read error. This chain connects TRBV4-1 to TRBJ2-6; D not certain. CDR1 and CDR2 from the germline V gene are MGHRA and YSYEKL. This CDR3 is built from 15 residues. The chain's CDR3 is CASSLLSSGANVLTF. CDR3 DNA sequence: TGTGCCAGCAGCCTACTTAGTTCCGGGGCCAACGTCCTGACTTTC.

This clonotype was recorded a few times. The V call is TRBV11-2, the J call TRBJ2-1, with a possible D match to TRBD2 (6 bases). Trimming stripped 3 bases from V and 0 bases from J, with 9 bases between. In germline, CDR1 is SGHAT, CDR2 FQNNGV. This CDR3 spans 15 amino acids. This chain's CDR3 is CASSFLASSYNEQFF. The CDR3 coding sequence is TGTGCCAGCAGCTTCCTAGCGAGCTCCTACAATGAGCAGTTCTTC.

V is TRBV6-5 and J is TRBJ2-2; the D call may be TRBD1 or TRBD2 (5 bases each). Germline-derived CDR1 and CDR2 are MNHEY and SVGAGI. The CDR3 totals 15 residues. The V and J ends lost 2 bases and 4 bases respectively, with 11 bases between them. The CDR3 DNA reads as TGTGCCAGCAGTTACGGCAGGGAGTCCACCGGGGAGCTGTTTTTT. Its protein is CASSYGRESTGELFF.

This clonotype was counted at least ten times. CDR3 DNA sequence: TGCAGTGCCGCGGCCACAGGCGACACTGAAGCTTTCTTT. Translated: CSAAATGDTEAFF. The chain carries TRBV20-1 and TRBJ1-1; a possible D gene is TRBD1 (5 bases). With 6 bases removed from V and 3 bases from J, the gap between germline ends came to 14 bases. Germline lookup yields CDR1 DFQATT and CDR2 SNEGSKA (reference sequence). The CDR3 totals 13 residues.

This clonotype has at least ten counts. This chain uses TRBV7-6 with TRBJ2-1; tentative D call: TRBD2 (5 bases). Germline V gene data show CDR1 as SGHVS and CDR2 as FNYEAQ. V lost 4 bases to trimming and J lost 6 bases, with 28 bases between them. This CDR3 spans 19 amino acids. CDR3 amino acids: CASSYHTSRVGRPVNEQFF. The CDR3 nucleotides are TGTGCCAGCAGCTATCACACGTCGAGGGTCGGACGCCCAGTCAATGAGCAGTTCTTC.

This clonotype turned up a few times. The chain uses TRBV6-5 and TRBJ1-3; D unresolved. The CDR3 is made up of 16 amino acids. Trimming cost V 5 bases and J 3 bases, with 17 bases left between them. The V gene's germline CDR1 is MNHEY and CDR2 SVGAGI. CDR3 protein: CASSQTLHPFGNTIYF. CDR3 sequence (DNA): TGTGCCAGCAGTCAAACACTGCATCCTTTTGGAAACACCATATATTTT.

The sample holds many counts of this clonotype. The chain has TRBV11-2 and TRBJ2-7, with no clear D. Trimming took 5 bases from V and 6 from J, leaving 8 bases between them. Germline V gene data show CDR1 as SGHAT and CDR2 as FQNNGV. This CDR3 has 11 amino acids. The CDR3 DNA is TGTGCCAGCAGCCTCACAGCCGAGCAGTACTTC. Its translation is CASSLTAEQYF.

This clonotype was detected many times. The chain carries TRBV7-2 and TRBJ2-2; the match to TRBD1 covers 7 bases. J was trimmed by 5 bases and V by 5 bases; bases with no gene match: 8. The CDR3 contains 15 residues. Per the germline V gene, CDR1 is SGHTA and CDR2 is FQGNSA. The CDR3 sequence: CASSTRQGGTGELFF. In DNA form, the CDR3 reads TGTGCCAGCAGCACAAGACAGGGTGGGACCGGGGAGCTGTTTTTT. Using reference TRBV7-2 and TRBJ2-2 for the parts outside the CDR3, the full variable domain is GAGVSQSPSNKVTEKGKDVELRCDPISGHTALYWYRQSLGQGLEFLIYFQGNSAPDKSGLPSDRFSAERTGGSVSTLTIQRTQQEDSAVYLCASSTRQGGTGELFFGEGSRLTVL.